Shown below are 5 T cell receptor beta chains from a single sample sequenced in a study of T cell changes during pregnancy in multiple sclerosis. Assay used: immunoSEQ multiplex PCR; TCRdb lists only in-frame clones, some missing. The table shows about 55,000 clones, with more than 80% occurring only once. The sample was CD4+ T cells from peripheral blood mononuclear cells, taken in the first trimester of pregnancy. The receptors stem from a female donor with multiple sclerosis, enrolled in a pregnancy study.

V usage is TRBV7-2 and J usage is TRBJ1-6; D uncertain. The germline CDR1 and CDR2 sequences are SGHTA and FQGNSA. The V end was cut by 5 bases, the J end by 5 bases, with 13 bases between. The CDR3 runs to 15 residues. The CDR3 here is CASSTRTSHNSPLHF. The CDR3 DNA is TGTGCCAGCAGCACCAGGACTTCCCATAATTCACCCCTCCACTTT.

J is TRBJ1-6 and V is TRBV19; TRBD1 matches at 10 bases. The germline gives CDR1 LNHDA, CDR2 SQIVND (reference sequence). The CDR3 is made up of 15 amino acids. Trimming removed 10 bases from V and 9 bases from J; junction bases left unmatched: 12. In nucleotides, the CDR3 is TGTGCCACCAGACAGGGGGCCCGCGTCGGTTCACCCCTCCACTTT. This sequence encodes CATRQGARVGSPLHF. Full variable domain (missing parts from reference TRBV19 and TRBJ1-6): DGGITQSPKYLFRKEGQNVTLSCEQNLNHDAMYWYRQDPGQGLRLIYYSQIVNDFQKGDIAEGYSVSREKKESFPLTVTSAQKNPTAFYLCATRQGARVGSPLHFGNGTRLTVT.

The chain uses TRBV7-9 and TRBJ2-3; TRBD2 matches 9 bases. Trimming removed 3 bases from V and 3 bases from J; junction bases left unmatched: 16. Per germline, CDR1 SEHNR and CDR2 FQNEAQ (reference sequence). CDR3 length: 19 amino acids. The CDR3 DNA is TGTGCCAGCAGCTTCGGCGGTAGCGGGAGTTTCCTAGGGACAGATACGCAGTATTTT. This translates into CASSFGGSGSFLGTDTQYF.

V usage is TRBV30 and J usage is TRBJ2-5, with TRBD2 matching over 7 bases. With V trimmed by 7 bases and J by 2 bases, 10 bases remained unmatched. The CDR3 length is 14 residues. Germline CDR1 reads GTSNPN; CDR2 reads SVGIG (reference sequence). CDR3 amino acids: CASKSGSGQETQYF. CDR3 coding DNA: TGTGCCTCCAAGTCCGGTAGCGGGCAAGAGACCCAGTACTTC.

The chain has TRBV15 and TRBJ2-1; D is undetermined. Germline loops: CDR1 LNHNV, CDR2 YYDKDF (reference sequence). The CDR3 totals 16 residues. V was cut by 0 bases and J by 3 bases, with 12 bases left in between. Here the CDR3 DNA reads TGTGCCACCAGCAGAGAGGCGACTGTCCGCTACAATGAGCAGTTCTTC. Protein: CATSREATVRYNEQFF.